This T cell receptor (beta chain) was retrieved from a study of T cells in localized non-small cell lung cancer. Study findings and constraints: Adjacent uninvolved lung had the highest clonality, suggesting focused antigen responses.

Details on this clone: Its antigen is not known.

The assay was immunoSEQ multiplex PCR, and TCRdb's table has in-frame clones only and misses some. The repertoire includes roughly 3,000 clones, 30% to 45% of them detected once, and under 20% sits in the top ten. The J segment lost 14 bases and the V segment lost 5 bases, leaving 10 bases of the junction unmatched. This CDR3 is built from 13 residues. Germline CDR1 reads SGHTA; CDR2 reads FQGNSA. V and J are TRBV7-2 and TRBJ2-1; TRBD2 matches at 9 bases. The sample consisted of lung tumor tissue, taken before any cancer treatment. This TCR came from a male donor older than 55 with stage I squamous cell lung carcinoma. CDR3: CASSPSLAGREFF. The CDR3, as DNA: TGTGCCAGCAGCCCCTCGCTAGCGGGAAGGGAGTTCTTC.